One sample yielded the 23 T cell receptor beta chains listed below, sequenced in a study of beta chain features in type 1 diabetes. Findings and limits, study-wide: For Type 1 diabetes patients, all four CD4+ subsets carried TCRB CDR3s that were moderately but significantly shorter.

The study reverse transcribed the entire isolated RNA, so it sequenced expressed TCRB transcripts. Sequenced by immunoSEQ multiplex PCR; TCRdb stores in-frame clones only, minus some. This table has hundreds of thousands of clones, around 15% appearing once. Antigen specificity for these receptors is unknown. Sequenced input: naive CD4+ T cells from blood. Receptors were obtained from a man between 18 and 29 years old with type 1 diabetes.

The V call is TRBV5-1, the J call TRBJ2-5; D is perhaps TRBD1 (6 bases). CDR1 SGHRS and CDR2 YFSETQ come from the germline V gene. CDR3 length equals 16 residues. The V end lost 1 base, the J end lost 4 bases, and 17 bases lay between the germline ends. This chain's CDR3 is CASSLFGRPGVETQYF. DNA for the CDR3: TGCGCCAGCAGCTTGTTTGGCCGCCCAGGGGTAGAGACCCAGTACTTC.

This CDR3 is CASSLTEAGNTIYF. As DNA, the CDR3 is TGTGCCAGCAGCTTAACCGAGGCTGGAAACACCATATATTTT. The rearrangement links TRBV7-9 to TRBJ1-3; D gene unclear. The CDR3 covers 14 residues. V gave up 2 bases and J gave up 2 bases, with 7 bases separating them. The germline CDR1 and CDR2 sequences are SEHNR and FQNEAQ (reference sequence).

The chain joins TRBV2 to TRBJ2-7; D unclear. V lost 8 bases and J 2 bases, leaving 10 bases between the germline ends. This CDR3 region has 12 residues. Germline V gene lookup returns CDR1 SNHLY and CDR2 FYNNEI. The CDR3 region is CASSPYTYEQYF. CDR3 bases: TGTGCCAGCTCCCCCTATACCTACGAGCAGTACTTC.

The J gene is TRBJ2-1, the V gene TRBV30; no firm D call. The ends were cut back, 7 bases at V and 4 bases at J, with 17 bases in the middle. The CDR3 has 14 amino acids. Germline-derived CDR1 and CDR2 are GTSNPN and SVGIG (reference sequence). The CDR3: CASPVPYRYNEQFF. The DNA of the CDR3 is TGTGCCTCCCCTGTACCATACAGATACAATGAGCAGTTCTTC.

This clone came up a few times. The chain is built from TRBV27 and TRBJ2-3, with 12 bases matching TRBD1. The V segment lost 8 bases and the J segment 8 bases; nucleotides outside the gene matches: 8. Germline V gene sequence: CDR1 MNHEY, CDR2 SMNVEV (reference sequence). CDR3 length: 14 amino acids. Written as DNA, the CDR3 is TGTGCCAGCCGGGACAGGGGGCATGGGGGTACGCAGTATTTT. This gives the protein CASRDRGHGGTQYF.

The J gene is TRBJ2-2, the V gene TRBV6-5; D remains ambiguous. Trimming stripped 2 bases from V and 4 bases from J, with 5 bases between. The CDR3 runs to 13 residues. Germline V gene lookup returns CDR1 MNHEY and CDR2 SVGAGI. This CDR3 reads CASSYVATGELFF. The CDR3 nucleotides are TGTGCCAGCAGTTACGTGGCCACCGGGGAGCTGTTTTTT.

The V and J genes are TRBV6-5 and TRBJ2-7; tentatively, D is TRBD1 (7 bases). Trimming cost V 6 bases and J 4 bases, with 13 bases left between them. Germline V lookup: CDR1 MNHEY, CDR2 SVGAGI. The CDR3 contains 13 residues. The CDR3 here is CASSMTGTYEQYF. The CDR3 coding sequence is TGTGCCAGCAGCATGACAGGGACTTACGAGCAGTACTTC.

Remarks on this clone: One end of the junction fails to match germline, which may point to a read error. V is TRBV19 and J is TRBJ2-1, with 9 bases identical to TRBD2. The CDR3 spans 14 residues. Germline loops: CDR1 LNHDA, CDR2 SQIVND (reference sequence). The CDR3, as DNA: TGTGCCAGCAGTATCGCTAGCGGGATAACTGAGCAGTTCTTC. The encoded protein is CASSIASGITEQFF.

CDR3 nucleotide sequence: TGTGCAAGTCGCTTAGTGTGGTCGAACACCGGGGAGCTGTTTTTT. This sequence encodes CASRLVWSNTGELFF. The rearrangement links TRBV12-2 to TRBJ2-2. TRBV12-2 is recorded as a pseudogene. The CDR3 has 15 amino acids.

The sample holds a few counts of this clone. The chain employs TRBV6-5 and TRBJ2-7; 8 nucleotides agree with TRBD2. The CDR3 sequence is 15 residues long. V dropped 5 bases and J dropped 0; count of bases not matched to a gene: 6. The germline V gene encodes CDR1 MNHEY and CDR2 SVGAGI. The CDR3 coding sequence is TGTGCCAGCAGTCGGACCGGGACTAGCTCCTACGAGCAGTACTTC. Residues: CASSRTGTSSYEQYF.

The V and J genes are TRBV9 and TRBJ2-7; D remains unclear. Germline CDR1 and CDR2: SGDLS and YYNGEE. The CDR3 spans 13 residues. V lost 0 bases, J lost 9 bases, and 13 bases lay in between. Here the CDR3 DNA reads TGTGCCAGCAGCGTAGGTGAAGGAACGACGCAGTACTTC. It specifies CASSVGEGTTQYF.

With respect to this clone: This sample includes further DNA sequences coding for the same CDR3. CDR3 DNA sequence: TGTGCCTGGAGTGTGAGGAACTATGGCTACACCTTC. The encoded protein is CAWSVRNYGYTF. This chain uses TRBV30 with TRBJ1-2, with D unresolved. This CDR3 contains 12 residues. The V and J ends lost 0 bases and 2 bases respectively, with 4 bases between them. Germline CDR1 is GTSNPN and CDR2 is SVGIG (reference sequence).

This clone was found a few times. The chain links TRBV18 to TRBJ2-5; 9 bases agree with TRBD2. This CDR3 contains 13 residues. Per germline, CDR1 KGHSH and CDR2 LQKENI. Losses at the gene ends were 8 bases for V and 2 bases for J; bases not matched to a gene: 3. This chain's CDR3 is CASAGLAQETQYF. The CDR3 DNA reads TGTGCCAGCGCTGGACTAGCGCAAGAGACCCAGTACTTC.

This clone was found a few times. V and J are TRBV7-6 and TRBJ2-1; TRBD1 aligns across 10 bases. The CDR3 extends over 15 amino acids. CDR1 is SGHVS and CDR2 is FNYEAQ in the germline V gene. V gave up 5 bases and J gave up 4 bases; unmatched junction bases: 5. The CDR3 protein is CASSHGTGEYNEQFF. CDR3 nucleotide sequence: TGTGCCAGCAGCCATGGGACAGGGGAGTACAATGAGCAGTTCTTC.

The CDR3 loop is CASSPPGQGNLNEQFF. CDR3 bases: TGCGCCAGCAGCCCGCCGGGACAGGGGAATCTAAATGAGCAGTTCTTC. The chain is built from TRBV5-1 and TRBJ2-1, with 10 positions matching TRBD1. V lost 4 bases, J lost 7 bases, and 11 bases stayed unmatched. Germline V CDR1 and CDR2: SGHRS, YFSETQ. The CDR3 runs to 16 residues.

CDR3 sequence reads: CASSPRGQREHNEQFF. The CDR3 DNA reads as TGCGCCAGCAGCCCCCGGGGACAGCGGGAACATAATGAGCAGTTCTTC. This rearrangement joins TRBV4-1 to TRBJ2-1, with D possibly called TRBD1 or TRBD2 (7 bases each). CDR1 and CDR2 (germline): MGHRA, YSYEKL. V gave up 4 bases and J gave up 7 bases, with 20 bases separating them. The CDR3 runs to 16 residues.

The V call is TRBV7-9, the J call TRBJ2-6; TRBD2 might be the D (6 bases). V lost 4 bases, J lost 0 bases, and 13 bases lay in between. This CDR3 is 17 amino acids long. CDR1 and CDR2 (germline): SEHNR, FQNEAQ (reference sequence). Here the CDR3 DNA reads TGTGCCAGCAGCTCCTCCGTGGGGGGCTCTGGGGCCAACGTCCTGACTTTC. It codes for CASSSSVGGSGANVLTF.

This clone was detected a few times. The chain has TRBV30 and TRBJ2-7, with D unresolved. This CDR3 has 14 residues. V lost 4 bases, J lost 0 bases, and 13 bases lay in between. Germline V gene data show CDR1 as GTSNPN and CDR2 as SVGIG (reference sequence). Written as DNA, the CDR3 is TGTGCCTGGAAATCGGATTCTTACTCCTACGAGCAGTACTTC. Protein: CAWKSDSYSYEQYF.

This clone turned up a few times. Other DNA sequences in this specimen translate into the identical CDR3. CDR3 region: CASSPGRGEQYF. In nucleotides, the CDR3 is TGTGCCAGCTCACCGGGGCGGGGCGAGCAGTACTTC. This chain uses TRBV18 with TRBJ2-7, with D possibly being TRBD2 (6 bases). The germline V gene encodes CDR1 KGHSH and CDR2 LQKENI. This CDR3 is 12 amino acids long. Deletions cut 3 bases from V and 6 bases from J, with 9 bases between.

The V and J genes are TRBV29-1 and TRBJ1-1, with a possible D match to TRBD1 (5 bases). Trimming took 4 bases from V and 5 from J, leaving 17 bases between them. The CDR3 contains 14 residues. Germline values: CDR1 SQVTM, CDR2 ANQGSEA. The chain's CDR3 is CSVAGRAKGTEAFF. The CDR3 region has the DNA TGCAGCGTTGCTGGCAGGGCGAAGGGGACTGAAGCTTTCTTT.

The rearrangement links TRBV28 to TRBJ2-3, with D possibly being TRBD1 or TRBD2 (5 bases each). Germline V gene data show CDR1 as MDHEN and CDR2 as SYDVKM. Trimming shortened V by 2 bases and J by 2 bases, and 8 bases separated the two germline ends. The CDR3 is made up of 14 amino acids. The CDR3 DNA is TGTGCCAGCAGTTTAGGGGGTAACACAGATACGCAGTATTTT. Protein: CASSLGGNTDTQYF. The variable domain in full, with the rest retrieved from reference TRBV28 and TRBJ2-3, is DVKVTQSSRYLVKRTGEKVFLECVQDMDHENMFWYRQDPGLGLRLIYFSYDVKMKEKGDIPEGYSVSREKKERFSLILESASTNQTSMYLCASSLGGNTDTQYFGPGTRLTVL.

This chain connects TRBV6-1 to TRBJ2-1; D tentatively reads TRBD1 or TRBD2 (5 bases each). This CDR3 contains 16 residues. Trimming removed 4 bases at V and 4 bases at J, with 17 bases between. CDR1 is MNHNS, CDR2 SASEGT, per germline. CDR3 in DNA: TGTGCCAGCAGTGGACAGATAGGAGAGGGATACAATGAGCAGTTCTTC. Protein product: CASSGQIGEGYNEQFF.

This rearrangement joins TRBV5-4 to TRBJ1-2; the D gene is possibly TRBD1 (5 bases). The V end lost 4 bases, the J end lost 1 base, and 14 bases lay between the germline ends. Germline values: CDR1 SGHNT, CDR2 YYREEE (reference sequence). The CDR3 has 15 amino acids. The CDR3 protein is CASSPLATDNYGYTF. DNA for the CDR3: TGTGCCAGCAGCCCCCTAGCGACAGATAACTATGGCTACACCTTC.